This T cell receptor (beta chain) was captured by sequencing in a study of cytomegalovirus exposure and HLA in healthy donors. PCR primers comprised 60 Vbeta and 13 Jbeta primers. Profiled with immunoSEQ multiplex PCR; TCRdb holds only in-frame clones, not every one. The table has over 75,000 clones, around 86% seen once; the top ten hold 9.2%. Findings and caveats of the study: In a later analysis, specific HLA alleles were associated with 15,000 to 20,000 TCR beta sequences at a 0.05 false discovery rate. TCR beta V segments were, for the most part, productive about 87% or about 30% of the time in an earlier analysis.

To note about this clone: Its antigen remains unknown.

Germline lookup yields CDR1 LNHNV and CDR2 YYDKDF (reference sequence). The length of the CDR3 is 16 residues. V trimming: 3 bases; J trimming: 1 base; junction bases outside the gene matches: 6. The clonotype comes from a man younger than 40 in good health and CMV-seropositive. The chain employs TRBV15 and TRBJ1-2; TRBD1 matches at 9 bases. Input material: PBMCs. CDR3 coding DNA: TGTGCCACCAGCAGCGCCGGGACAGGGAATAACTATGGCTACACCTTC. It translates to CATSSAGTGNNYGYTF.